The entry below describes one T cell receptor beta chain. The entry originates in a study of T cell repertoires in ileal Crohn's disease. The table came from immunoSEQ multiplex PCR; TCRdb's copy has only in-frame clones and leaves some out. The data show some 10,000 clones, approximately 78% seen once. Specified time point: neoterminal ileum biopsy at postoperative endoscopy, about 6 months after surgery. CDR3 size: 13 residues. The V and J ends lost 1 base and 7 bases respectively, with 11 bases between them. Germline values: CDR1 SGHTA, CDR2 FQGNSA. The chain couples TRBV7-2 to TRBJ2-7, with D possibly being TRBD1 (5 bases). The sequence was obtained from an adult with Crohn's disease. Source material: ileal tissue. In DNA, the CDR3 is TGTGCCAGCAGCTTAGACCCAACAGGAGAGCAGTACTTC. Encoded protein: CASSLDPTGEQYF.